These T cell receptor beta chains were read from a single sample in a study of tumor-infiltrating lymphocytes in localized non-small cell lung cancer. Assay: immunoSEQ multiplex PCR; the TCRdb copy retains only in-frame clones and omits some. The data show 13,000 or so clones, around four fifths seen once. Sequenced input: uninvolved lung tissue not adjacent to the tumor. The receptors here all came from a human donor with non-small cell lung cancer. The CDR3 runs from the conserved cysteine through the conserved F or W. The D gene is left open where the match is weak. Clone size is shown for a subset of rows, as once, few, many or a class of expanded clone.

>TRBJ1-2|once|TRBV6-1|-
TGTGCCAGCAGTGAAGCTGCGGGTGTCAACTATGGCTACACCTTC
CASSEAAGVNYGYTF
>TRBJ2-6|-|TRBV5-6|-
TGTGCCAGCAGCTTGGGAGCAGGGGAGTCTGGGGCCAACGTCCTGACTTTC
CASSLGAGESGANVLTF
>TRBJ2-7|-|TRBV5-1|-
TGCGCCAGCAATATGTTTCCGAGACAGTCAACCTACGAGCAGTACTTC
CASNMFPRQSTYEQYF
>TRBJ2-5|once|TRBV7-2|-
TGTGCCAGCATCAAAGTGGGGGGACAAGAGACCCAGTACTTC
CASIKVGGQETQYF
>TRBJ2-1|-|TRBV9|TRBD2
TGTGCCAGCAGCGTAGGTGGGACTAGCGGGGGGGCCTTGGATGAGCAGTTCTTC
CASSVGGTSGGALDEQFF
>TRBJ2-3|-|TRBV6-4|TRBD2
TGTGCCAGCAGCATAGCGGGGGGATACACAGATACGCAGTATTTT
CASSIAGGYTDTQYF
>TRBJ1-5|-|TRBV7-2|-
TGTGCCAGCAGCTTGCTCGCCGGGGCGGAGCAGCCCCAGCATTTT
CASSLLAGAEQPQHF
>TRBJ2-7|once|TRBV6-6|TRBD1
TGTGCCAGCACCTACAGGGGGCGAGACGAGCAGTACTTC
CASTYRGRDEQYF
>TRBJ2-7|few|TRBV4-1|-
TGCGCCAGCAGCCCTGGGGGGGGCCGGACCTACGAGCAGTACTTC
CASSPGGGRTYEQYF
>TRBJ2-3|-|TRBV9|-
TGTGCCAGCAGCGGCGGGGGCATCGTCACAGATACGCAGTATTTT
CASSGGGIVTDTQYF
>TRBJ2-5|-|TRBV5-5|-
TGTGCCAGCAGTCTGAACGGGGTCCCAGAGACCCAGTACTTC
CASSLNGVPETQYF
>TRBJ2-7|-|TRBV4-1|TRBD1
TGCGCCAGCAGCCAATGGACAGGGGGCGCGGAAGAGCAGTACTTC
CASSQWTGGAEEQYF
>TRBJ2-2|-|TRBV30|TRBD2
TGTGCCTGGAGCGGGGGGGCCTACACCGGGGAGCTGTTTTTT
CAWSGGAYTGELFF
>TRBJ2-3|once|TRBV5-1|TRBD2
TGCGCCAGCAGCTTGGAGATGTCTAGCGGGGGTCCTAGCACAGATACGCAGTATTTT
CASSLEMSSGGPSTDTQYF
>TRBJ1-1|-|TRBV5-1|TRBD1
TGCGCCAGCAGCTTGCGGGGACAGGGGGCCGGAGGCACTGAAGCTTTCTTT
CASSLRGQGAGGTEAFF
>TRBJ2-1|-|TRBV27|TRBD2
TGTGCCAGCCAACCGACTAGCGGGGGATACAATGAGCAGTTCTTC
CASQPTSGGYNEQFF
>TRBJ1-1|-|TRBV5-1|TRBD1
TGCGCCAGCAGCTTAACAGGGGGGAACACTGAAGCTTTCTTT
CASSLTGGNTEAFF
>TRBJ1-4|few|TRBV28|-
TGTGCCAGCAGTTGGGGGGGGGTAGGGGAAAAACTGTTTTTT
CASSWGGVGEKLFF